This T cell receptor beta chain is from a study of regulatory and conventional T cells in RAG deficiency. Overall study findings and caveats: Omenn CD25-high CD127-low cells may be activated cells, not true Tregs. Other subsets showed roughly 10-fold reductions, but Treg unique TCR beta sequences fell 95 to 100-fold in these patients. Omenn patients showed >85% Treg-Tconv overlap and shorter CDR3 lengths.

Clones were read by immunoSEQ multiplex PCR, and TCRdb kept only the in-frame ones, dropping some. This sample yields tens of thousands of clones, of which over 75% are seen a single time; around 15% belongs to the top ten. CDR3 size: 19 residues. The germline V gene has CDR1 SGHTA and CDR2 FQGNSA. V lost 1 base to trimming and J lost 3 bases; unmatched junction nucleotides: 15. On this clone itself: Antigen unknown.

This same sample was also part of a study on regulatory T cells. That paper states: Amplification used 52 TRBV primers and 13 TRBJ primers.

This sequence was found in a human donor in good health. Material: CD8+ T cells sorted from blood. The chain links TRBV7-2 to TRBJ2-5; 9 positions agree with TRBD2. In DNA, the CDR3 is TGTGCCAGCAGCTTAGACCCCCAGCGGGGGGCCGTCGGAGAAGAGACCCAGTACTTC. Residues: CASSLDPQRGAVGEETQYF.